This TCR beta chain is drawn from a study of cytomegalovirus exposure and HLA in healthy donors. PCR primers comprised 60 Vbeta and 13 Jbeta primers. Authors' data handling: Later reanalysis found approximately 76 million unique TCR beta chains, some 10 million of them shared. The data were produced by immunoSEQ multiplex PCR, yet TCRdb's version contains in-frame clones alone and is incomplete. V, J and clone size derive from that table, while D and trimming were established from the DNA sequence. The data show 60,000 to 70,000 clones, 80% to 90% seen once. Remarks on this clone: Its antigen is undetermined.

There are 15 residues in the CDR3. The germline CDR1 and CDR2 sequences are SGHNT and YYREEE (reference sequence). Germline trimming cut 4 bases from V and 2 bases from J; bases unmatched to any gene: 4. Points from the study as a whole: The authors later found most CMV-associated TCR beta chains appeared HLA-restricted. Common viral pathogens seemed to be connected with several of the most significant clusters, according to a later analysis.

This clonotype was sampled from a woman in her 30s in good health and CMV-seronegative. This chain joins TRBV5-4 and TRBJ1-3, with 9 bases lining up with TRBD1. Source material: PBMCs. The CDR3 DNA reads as TGTGCCAGCAGCCGACAGGGGGAGGCTGGAAACACCATATATTTT. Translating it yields CASSRQGEAGNTIYF.